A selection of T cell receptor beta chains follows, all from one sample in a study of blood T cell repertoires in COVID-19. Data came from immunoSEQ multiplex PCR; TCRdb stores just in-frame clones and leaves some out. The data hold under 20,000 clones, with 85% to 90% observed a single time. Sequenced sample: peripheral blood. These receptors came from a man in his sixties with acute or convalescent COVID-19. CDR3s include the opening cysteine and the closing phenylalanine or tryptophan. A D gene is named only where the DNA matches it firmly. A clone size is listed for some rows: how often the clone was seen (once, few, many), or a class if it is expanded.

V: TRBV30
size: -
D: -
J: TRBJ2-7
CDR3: CAWSPVGSYEQYF

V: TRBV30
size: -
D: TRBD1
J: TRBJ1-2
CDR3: CAWSPTDRRGYTF

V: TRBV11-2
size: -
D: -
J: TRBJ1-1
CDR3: CASSLGATNTEAFF

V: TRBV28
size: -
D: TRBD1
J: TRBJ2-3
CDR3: CASSLVGGATDTQYF

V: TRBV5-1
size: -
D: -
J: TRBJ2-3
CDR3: CASSSPSSDTQYF

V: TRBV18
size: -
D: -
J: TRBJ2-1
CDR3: CASSPSPGSNEQFF

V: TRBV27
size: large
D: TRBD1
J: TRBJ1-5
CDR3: CASRQGAGSNQPQHF

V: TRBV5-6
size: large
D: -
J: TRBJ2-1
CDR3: CASSSEGGYFLEQFF

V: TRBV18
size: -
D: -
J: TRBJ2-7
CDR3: CASSPPGRPSNYEQYF

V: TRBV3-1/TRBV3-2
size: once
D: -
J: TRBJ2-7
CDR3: CASSHFGDYEQYF

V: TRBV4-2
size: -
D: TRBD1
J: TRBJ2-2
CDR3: CASSQPGQPGELFF

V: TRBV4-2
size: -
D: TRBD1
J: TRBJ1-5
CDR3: CASSGVTGNQPQHF

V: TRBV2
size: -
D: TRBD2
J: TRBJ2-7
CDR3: CASREQTSGRALQYF

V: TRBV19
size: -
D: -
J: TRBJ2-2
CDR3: CASSILANTGELFF

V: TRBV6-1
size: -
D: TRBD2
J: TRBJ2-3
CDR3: CASSEGGLGSDTQYF

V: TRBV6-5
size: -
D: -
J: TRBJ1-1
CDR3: CASSSLTEAFF

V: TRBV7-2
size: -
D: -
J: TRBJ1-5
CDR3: CASRSGHDSNQPQHF

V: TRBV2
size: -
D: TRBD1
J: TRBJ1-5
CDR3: CASRPGQGPPGNQPQHF

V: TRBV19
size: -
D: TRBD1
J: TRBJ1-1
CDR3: CASSIFRTGGGTEAFF

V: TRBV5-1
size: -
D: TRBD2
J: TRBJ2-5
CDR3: CASTPVTRGEGETQYF

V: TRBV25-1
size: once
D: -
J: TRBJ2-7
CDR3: CASREGASEGEQYF

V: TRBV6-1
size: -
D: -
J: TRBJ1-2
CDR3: CASSERQGNGYTF

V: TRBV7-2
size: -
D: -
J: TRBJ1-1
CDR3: CASSYYTEAFF

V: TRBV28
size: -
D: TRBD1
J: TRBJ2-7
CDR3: CASSLVTGGYEQYF

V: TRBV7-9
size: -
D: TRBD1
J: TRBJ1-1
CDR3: CASSLPRTGKGMVTEAFF

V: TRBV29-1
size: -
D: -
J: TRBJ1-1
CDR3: CSGIVQGGNTEAFF

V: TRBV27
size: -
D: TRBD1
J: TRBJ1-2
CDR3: CASSSRQGNYGYTF

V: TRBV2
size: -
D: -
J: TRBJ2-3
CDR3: CASSERAGSGTQYF

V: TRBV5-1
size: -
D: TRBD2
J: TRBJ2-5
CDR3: CASSTGRGGEETQYF

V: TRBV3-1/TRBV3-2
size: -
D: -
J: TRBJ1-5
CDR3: CASSPTPQENQPQHF